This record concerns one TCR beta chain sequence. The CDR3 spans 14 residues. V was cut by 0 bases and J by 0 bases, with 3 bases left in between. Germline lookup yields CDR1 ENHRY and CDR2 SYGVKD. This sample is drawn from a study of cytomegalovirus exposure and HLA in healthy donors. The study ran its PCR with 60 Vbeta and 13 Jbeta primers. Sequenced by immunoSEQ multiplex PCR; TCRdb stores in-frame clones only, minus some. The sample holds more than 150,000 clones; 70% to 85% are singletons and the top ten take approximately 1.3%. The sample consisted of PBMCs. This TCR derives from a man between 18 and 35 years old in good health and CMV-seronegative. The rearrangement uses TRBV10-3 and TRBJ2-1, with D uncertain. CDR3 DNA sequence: TGTGCCATCAGTGAGTCCTCCTCCTACAATGAGCAGTTCTTC. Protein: CAISESSSYNEQFF.